This record concerns one TCR beta chain sequence. TCRdb itself ran the 5' RACE reads through MiXCR, one entry per CDR3 protein. The data hold fewer than 400,000 distinct CDR3 sequences, with about 14% observed a single time. This sample was included in a study of CD8 T cells in ankylosing spondylitis. CDR1 and CDR2 from the germline V gene are MNHNS and SASEGT. Unmatched junction bases numbered 6, after V lost 11 bases and J lost 2 bases. The CDR3 length is 14 residues. This TCR was sampled from a male donor with ankylosing spondylitis or in good health (not recorded which). The chain joins TRBV6-1 to TRBJ2-3; 11 positions match TRBD2. What was sequenced was blood, either unsorted or a sorted T cell fraction (not recorded which). CDR3 DNA: TGTGCCTCAGGGACTAGCGGTCCCACAGATACGCAGTATTTT. This sequence encodes CASGTSGPTDTQYF.